Listed here are 6 T cell receptor beta chains from one sample, sequenced in a study of cytomegalovirus exposure and HLA in healthy donors (dated by TCRdb to the late 2010s). Libraries were constructed by the immunoSEQ multiplex PCR assay. For the multiplex PCR, a mixture combining 60 forward primers for TCR Vbeta segments and 13 reverse primers for TCR Jbeta segments was used. TCRdb holds this immuneACCESS table with in-frame rearrangements only. Some clones are missing; in checked studies, unresolved V genes explain under half, and the rest has no known cause. The sample table lists roughly 170,000 clones, 75% of them with a count of one. Around 2.6% of the sample is in the top ten clones. The source material was PBMCs. Receptors originate from a female donor in good health and CMV-seronegative.

V gene TRBV18 combines with J gene TRBJ1-1, with D tentatively TRBD1 (6 bases). This CDR3 region has 14 residues. V was pared by 1 base and J by 4 bases, with 10 bases between. Germline CDR1 KGHSH, CDR2 LQKENI. In nucleotides, the CDR3 is TGTGCCAGCTCACCACGGTCAGGGGCCACTGAAGCTTTCTTT. Its protein product is CASSPRSGATEAFF.

The chain links TRBV29-1 to TRBJ1-1; perhaps TRBD1 as D (5 bases). The germline gives CDR1 SQVTM, CDR2 ANQGSEA. CDR3 size: 9 residues. The germline V and J ends were trimmed by 3 bases and 13 bases, with 9 bases remaining between them. The CDR3 here is CSVDPGGFF. CDR3 DNA sequence: TGCAGCGTTGACCCCGGGGGTTTCTTT. The complete variable domain, with remaining parts taken from reference TRBV29-1 and TRBJ1-1, reads SAVISQKPSRDICQRGTSLTIQCQVDSQVTMMFWYRQQPGQSLTLIATANQGSEATYESGFVIDKFPISRPNLTFSTLTVSNMSPEDSSIYLCSVDPGGFFGQGTRLTVV.

V gene TRBV6-5 combines with J gene TRBJ2-1; TRBD2 matches 7 bases. The CDR3 contains 16 residues. Trimming at V came to 0 bases and at J to 5 bases, leaving 7 bases not matched to a gene. Germline V CDR1 and CDR2: MNHEY, SVGAGI. In DNA, the CDR3 is TGTGCCAGCAGTTACTCGGGAGGGACCAGGGACAATGAGCAGTTCTTC. This translates into CASSYSGGTRDNEQFF.

The chain carries TRBV7-9 and TRBJ2-7; 13 nucleotides agree with TRBD2. V shed 5 bases and J 3 bases; nucleotides not matched to a gene: 4. From germline, CDR1 is SEHNR and CDR2 FQNEAQ (reference sequence). The CDR3 runs 15 residues. The CDR3 DNA follows: TGTGCCAGCAGCCGCGGACTAGCGGGGGACTACGAGCAGTACTTC. Translation gives CASSRGLAGDYEQYF.

The chain couples TRBV4-3 to TRBJ2-6, with 7 bases lining up with TRBD1. Germline V gene sequence: CDR1 LGHNA, CDR2 YSLEER. Unmatched junction bases numbered 11, after V lost 0 bases and J lost 0 bases. The CDR3 is 20 amino acids. CDR3 amino acids: CASSQEWATGDYSGANVLTF. CDR3 nucleotides: TGCGCCAGCAGCCAAGAATGGGCCACAGGGGATTACTCTGGGGCCAACGTCCTGACTTTC.

This clone was seen a handful of times. This chain connects TRBV7-9 to TRBJ1-2; D not certain. Germline V lookup: CDR1 SEHNR, CDR2 FQNEAQ (reference sequence). Trimming removed 1 base from V and 7 bases from J, with 10 bases in between. This CDR3 has 13 residues. This chain's CDR3 is CASSLELTGGYTF. Here the CDR3 DNA reads TGTGCCAGCAGCTTAGAACTGACGGGTGGCTACACCTTC.